This T cell receptor beta chain originates from a study of siplizumab effects on memory and regulatory T cells. Germline V gives CDR1 LNHDA, CDR2 SQIVND (reference sequence). Between the trimmed V and J ends, which lost 8 bases and 3 bases, there was a span of 16 bases. This CDR3 region has 14 residues. Assay: immunoSEQ multiplex PCR; the TCRdb copy retains only in-frame clones and omits some. The sample records about 110,000 clones, more than 90% being singletons. This receptor was identified in a human donor in good health. The rearrangement uses TRBV19 and TRBJ1-1, with D maybe TRBD1 (6 bases). The sample comprised CD4+ T cells sorted from blood. For the CDR3, the DNA is TGTGCCAGTCAGGTTGGGGGCGAGGACACTGAAGCTTTCTTT. It yields the protein CASQVGGEDTEAFF.